This T cell receptor (beta chain) was sequenced for a study of T cell repertoires in cytomegalovirus infection. Study findings and constraints: Summed public TCR beta family frequency identified CMV carriers bearing the relevant HLA.

CDR3 length: 13 amino acids. Deletions cut 4 bases from V and 6 bases from J, with 10 bases between. The germline gives CDR1 LNHDA, CDR2 SQIVND (reference sequence). To note about this clonotype: What it binds is not known.

TCRdb independently ran MiXCR on the reads; one entry per CDR3 protein. The profile covers approximately 310,000 distinct CDR3 sequences, with roughly 25% appearing a single time and roughly 15% taken by the ten largest. The receptor was isolated from a human donor in good health (CMV status not recorded). Some clones in this sample may be carry-over from other donors' samples. V gene TRBV19 combines with J gene TRBJ1-5; D is uncertain. Specimen: cultured PBMCs, collected from culture after CMV antigen stimulation. The CDR3 DNA follows: TGTGCCAGTAGTACCCTTCTCCGTCAGCCCCAGCATTTT. This encodes CASSTLLRQPQHF.